This T cell receptor (beta chain) emerged from a study of OX40 agonist ivuxolimab in advanced cancers. Study information: The eligibility criteria allowed prior anti-PD-1, anti-PD-L1 or anti-CTLA-4 therapy, and approximately 42% had some.

Clones were read by immunoSEQ multiplex PCR, and TCRdb kept only the in-frame ones, dropping some. The sample has some 95,000 clones, around 88% seen once. The specimen was CD4+ or CD8+ T cells sorted from blood, collected in a trial of the OX40 agonist ivuxolimab. This receptor was obtained from an adult with an advanced solid tumor such as melanoma, head and neck, liver or kidney cancer.

The CDR3 bases are TGTGCCAGCAGCTTACGGGAGGGAATCCCCTACGAGCAGTACTTC. Amino acid sequence: CASSLREGIPYEQYF. The chain links TRBV7-8 to TRBJ2-7, with 8 bases aligning to TRBD2. The length of the CDR3 is 15 residues. Germline V gene data show CDR1 as SGHVS and CDR2 as FQNEAQ. J gave up 2 bases and V 2 bases, and 5 bases lay outside the gene matches.